This T cell receptor beta chain was documented in a study of blood T cell repertoires in COVID-19. Sequencing used immunoSEQ multiplex PCR; TCRdb keeps in-frame clones, though not all of them. The data show around 62,000 clones, over 80% seen once. Trimming cost V 4 bases and J 10 bases, with 20 bases left between them. This CDR3 region has 15 residues. Germline values: CDR1 MGHRA, CDR2 YSYEKL. This clone was observed a few times. J is TRBJ2-1 and V is TRBV4-1, with D possibly being TRBD1 (6 bases). This TCR was sampled from a man aged 60 to 75 with acute or convalescent COVID-19. The sample consisted of peripheral blood. CDR3 DNA sequence: TGCGCCAGCAGCCGAACCGGGACACTCCGTGGGGAGCAGTTCTTC. It specifies CASSRTGTLRGEQFF.